Listed below are T cell receptor beta chains from one sample, sequenced in a study of blood T cell repertoires in COVID-19. Data came from immunoSEQ multiplex PCR; TCRdb stores just in-frame clones and leaves some out. The sample lists 130,000 to 150,000 clones; 82% were seen once. The material sequenced was peripheral blood. These receptors all stem from a human donor with acute or convalescent COVID-19. The donor label of this sample is uncertain. CDR3s include the opening cysteine and the closing phenylalanine or tryptophan. The D gene is left open where the match is weak. Clone size appears in some rows only: once, few, many, or a class for an expanded clone.

v_gene	d_gene	abundance	j_gene	CDR3aa	CDR3nt
TRBV3-1/TRBV3-2	-	-	TRBJ2-2	CASSPTGGATGELFF	TGTGCCAGCAGCCCAACAGGGGGGGCCACCGGGGAGCTGTTTTTT
TRBV5-6	-	-	TRBJ1-3	CASSSQPSSGNTIYF	TGTGCCAGCAGCTCTCAACCGAGCTCTGGAAACACCATATATTTT
TRBV12-3/TRBV12-4	-	-	TRBJ2-1	CATTDFNEQFF	TGTGCCACTACGGACTTTAATGAGCAGTTCTTC
TRBV5-4	TRBD2	-	TRBJ2-6	CASTPGGSPSSGANVLTF	TGTGCCAGCACCCCGGGCGGGAGTCCCAGCTCTGGGGCCAACGTCCTGACTTTC
TRBV11-1	TRBD1	few	TRBJ2-7	CASSLGDRAYEQYF	TGTGCCAGCAGCTTAGGGGACAGAGCCTACGAGCAGTACTTC
TRBV4-2	-	-	TRBJ1-2	CASSQSWANRKGPDYGYTF	TGTGCCAGCAGCCAAAGTTGGGCCAACCGGAAGGGGCCAGATTATGGCTACACCTTC
TRBV5-1	TRBD2	-	TRBJ2-5	CASSEGWGGETQYF	TGCGCCAGCAGCGAAGGATGGGGGGGGGAGACCCAGTACTTC
TRBV18	TRBD1	-	TRBJ2-7	CASTHSLPAPGQAYEQYF	TGTGCCAGCACTCACAGTCTGCCCGCTCCGGGACAGGCCTACGAGCAGTACTTC
TRBV9	-	-	TRBJ1-5	CASSRDGRGYSNQPQHF	TGTGCCAGCAGCCGAGACGGACGGGGGTATAGCAATCAGCCCCAGCATTTT
TRBV7-2	TRBD1	-	TRBJ1-6	CASSLDRVSPLHF	TGTGCCAGCAGCTTGGACAGGGTTTCACCCCTCCACTTT
TRBV6-1	-	-	TRBJ1-1	CASSEASLRGTEAFF	TGTGCCAGCAGTGAAGCTTCCCTACGAGGGACTGAAGCTTTCTTT
TRBV7-6	-	-	TRBJ2-2	CASSPPGTRSTGELFF	TGTGCCAGCAGCCCCCCCGGGACTCGATCCACCGGGGAGCTGTTTTTT
TRBV11-2	-	-	TRBJ2-2	CASSPHTGELFF	TGTGCCAGCAGCCCTCACACCGGGGAGCTGTTTTTT
TRBV6-2/TRBV6-3	TRBD1	-	TRBJ1-2	CASSTPAHVDRPDTF	TGTGCCAGCAGCACCCCCGCCCATGTGGACAGGCCAGACACCTTC
TRBV7-3	TRBD1	-	TRBJ1-2	CASSPGTARNYGYTF	TGTGCCAGCAGCCCCGGGACAGCTCGCAACTATGGCTACACCTTC
TRBV14	TRBD1	-	TRBJ1-6	CASSQSRRTGPRIGNSPLHF	TGTGCCAGCAGCCAAAGCCGAAGGACAGGCCCCAGAATCGGAAATTCACCCCTCCACTTT
TRBV5-1	TRBD1	-	TRBJ1-2	CASSYEITRTGSYGYTF	TGCGCCAGCAGCTATGAAATAACCCGGACAGGGAGCTATGGCTACACCTTC
TRBV5-1	-	-	TRBJ2-7	CASSLDPGASRVGEQYF	TGCGCCAGCAGCTTGGACCCGGGTGCTTCCAGGGTAGGGGAGCAGTACTTC
TRBV6-5	TRBD2	-	TRBJ2-1	CASGTSGRDNEQFF	TGTGCCAGCGGGACTAGCGGGCGCGACAATGAGCAGTTCTTC
TRBV29-1	TRBD1	-	TRBJ2-5	CSVVVQGEETQYF	TGCAGCGTTGTGGTACAGGGGGAAGAGACCCAGTACTTC
TRBV10-3	-	few	TRBJ1-6	CAISPDGVEIHF	TGTGCCATCAGCCCCGACGGAGTAGAAATCCACTTT
TRBV5-5	TRBD1	-	TRBJ1-2	CASRTGGSGYTF	TGTGCCAGCAGGACAGGGGGAAGTGGCTACACCTTC
TRBV5-1	-	few	TRBJ1-2	CASSLDRANYGYTF	TGCGCCAGCAGCTTGGACAGAGCTAACTATGGCTACACCTTC
TRBV6-5	-	-	TRBJ1-3	CASKGLNSGNTIYF	TGTGCCAGCAAGGGACTCAACTCTGGAAACACCATATATTTT
TRBV15	-	-	TRBJ2-1	CATSREGAAEQFF	TGTGCCACCAGCAGAGAGGGGGCAGCTGAGCAGTTCTTC
TRBV19	-	-	TRBJ1-1	CASIYDRGASLTEAFF	TGTGCCAGTATCTATGATCGGGGAGCGAGTCTCACTGAAGCTTTCTTT
TRBV5-6	-	-	TRBJ1-5	CASSTARKPQHF	TGTGCCAGCAGCACCGCCAGGAAACCCCAGCATTTT
TRBV6-4	-	-	TRBJ1-1	CASRQGTMNTEAFF	TGTGCCAGCAGACAGGGAACGATGAACACTGAAGCTTTCTTT
TRBV7-9	TRBD1	-	TRBJ2-4	CASSIGQGAVVDF	TGTGCCAGCAGCATCGGACAGGGGGCCGTGGTGGACTTC
TRBV24-1	TRBD1	-	TRBJ2-5	CATSPGTGGMETQYF	TGTGCCACCAGCCCCGGGACAGGGGGAATGGAGACCCAGTACTTC
TRBV11-1	-	-	TRBJ1-5	CASSPSGAGDQPQHF	TGTGCCAGCAGCCCAAGTGGAGCAGGGGATCAGCCCCAGCATTTT
TRBV6-5	-	few	TRBJ1-5	CASSYRQTGQPQHF	TGTGCCAGCAGTTACCGACAGACCGGTCAGCCCCAGCATTTT
TRBV10-2	TRBD1	-	TRBJ1-5	CASTQQGFNQPQHF	TGCGCCAGCACTCAACAGGGGTTCAATCAGCCCCAGCATTTT
TRBV11-2	TRBD1	-	TRBJ2-3	CASSTYRGGADTQYF	TGTGCCAGCAGCACCTACAGGGGTGGGGCAGATACGCAGTATTTT
TRBV6-5	-	-	TRBJ1-5	CASRTDRNSNQPQHF	TGTGCCAGCAGGACCGACAGGAATAGCAATCAGCCCCAGCATTTT
TRBV18	-	few	TRBJ2-2	CASSQAAGELFF	TGTGCCAGCTCACAAGCGGCCGGGGAGCTGTTTTTT